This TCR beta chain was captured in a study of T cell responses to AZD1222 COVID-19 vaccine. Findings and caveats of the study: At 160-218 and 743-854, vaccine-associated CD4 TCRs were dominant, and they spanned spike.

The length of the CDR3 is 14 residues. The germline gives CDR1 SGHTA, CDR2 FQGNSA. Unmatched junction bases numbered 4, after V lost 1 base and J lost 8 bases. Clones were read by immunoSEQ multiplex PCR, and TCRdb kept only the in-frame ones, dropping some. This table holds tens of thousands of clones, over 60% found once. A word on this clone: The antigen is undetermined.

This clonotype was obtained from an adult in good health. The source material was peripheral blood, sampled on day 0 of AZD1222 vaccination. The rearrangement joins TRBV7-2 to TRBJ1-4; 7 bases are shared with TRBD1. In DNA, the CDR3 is TGTGCCAGCAGCTTAGTGCAGGGGGGCGAAAAACTGTTTTTT. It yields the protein CASSLVQGGEKLFF.